This TCR beta chain was found in a study of cytomegalovirus exposure and HLA in healthy donors. General study points: Rare sequences made up most TCRs, while some public TCRs were found in many donors. Subsequent analysis showed first-cohort TCR clusters tending to co-occur in around 130 validation repertoires.

Only in-frame clones appear in the TCRdb table, and some are missing; sequencing was by immunoSEQ multiplex PCR. This table has 90,000 to 150,000 clones, roughly 86% appearing once. About this clone itself: Its antigen is as yet unknown.

CDR3 length: 15 amino acids. V gave up 7 bases and J gave up 0 bases; unmatched junction bases: 7. Germline values: CDR1 MNHNY, CDR2 SVGAGI (reference sequence). The clonotype comes from a man in his late teens or twenties in good health and CMV-seronegative. The source material was PBMCs. The chain couples TRBV6-6 to TRBJ2-3; 7 bases match TRBD2. Here the CDR3 reads CASTKSGASTDTQYF. In nucleotides, the CDR3 is TGTGCCAGCACCAAGAGCGGGGCTAGCACAGATACGCAGTATTTT.